This T cell receptor (beta chain) appears in the sequencing data of a study of PD-1 blockade in classical Hodgkin lymphoma. General observations from the study: Similar baseline diversity was found in complete responders and newly diagnosed patients. Possible causes of repertoire differences, disease activity or prior therapy, remain undefined. In CD4+ cells, TCR diversity went up significantly by C4D1, but in CD8+ cells it did not. Baseline TCR diversity was reportedly lower in newly diagnosed patients than healthy donors.

Remarks on this clone: Its antigen is currently unknown.

Sequencing used immunoSEQ multiplex PCR; TCRdb keeps in-frame clones, though not all of them. Among tens of thousands of clones listed, around 94% were seen once. The CDR3 is made up of 14 amino acids. Trimming shortened V by 4 bases and J by 0 bases, and 9 bases separated the two germline ends. CDR1 and CDR2 from the germline V gene are WSHSY and SAAADI. Stated time point: cycle 4 day 1 (C4D1), after 5 to 7 weeks of nivolumab. Brentuximab vedotin exposure varied among the patients, all of whom had relapsed after autologous stem cell transplantation. V is TRBV10-2 and J is TRBJ2-5; D is ambiguous. The source of this sequence is a human donor with classical Hodgkin lymphoma. The material was peripheral blood mononuclear cells (PBMCs), obtained before the fourth cycle of nivolumab. CDR3 protein: CASSAFGDQETQYF. CDR3 DNA: TGCGCCAGCAGTGCCTTTGGGGACCAAGAGACCCAGTACTTC.